Listed below are T cell receptor beta chains from one sample, sequenced in a study of blood T cells in healthy people across ages. TCRdb ran MiXCR on the 5' RACE reads and lists one entry per CDR3 protein. The sample holds over 700,000 distinct CDR3 sequences, approximately 25% seen once. The data were also submitted as part of a second study, on T cells of mothers and their children.

Sequenced material: blood. All receptors come from a boy aged 5-17 years in good health. The conserved cysteine and the conserved F or W are not part of the CDR3 here.

V gene	J gene	CDR3 protein
TRBV9	TRBJ2-7	ASSVGGNSYEQY
TRBV18	TRBJ2-2	ASSPFEQGDTGELF
TRBV7-9	TRBJ2-5	ASSLAFGQNQETQY
TRBV6-2/TRBV6-3	TRBJ1-2	ASRGFTANYGYT
TRBV18	TRBJ2-1	ANSPSREGRGNEQF
TRBV11-3	NA	ASSNRQEGYEQY
TRBV29-1	TRBJ1-2	SVLDSLHYGYT
TRBV20-1	TRBJ2-7	SARVGPGTSGVEQY
TRBV9	NA	ASSVGGTSRDNEQF
TRBV4-3	TRBJ2-1	ASSRWGQSNEQF
TRBV19	TRBJ1-2	ASSGRGSYGYT
TRBV29-1	TRBJ2-3	SDRQGSTDTQY
TRBV19	TRBJ2-5	ASSIGRWSLQETQY
TRBV15	TRBJ1-5	ATSRDRGSNQPQH
TRBV7-9	TRBJ2-2	ASSRTAMNTGELF
TRBV7-9	TRBJ1-4	ASSPTGLGEKLF
TRBV29-1	TRBJ2-5	SVGMTGGYQETQY
TRBV5-6	TRBJ1-4	ASSLMGRTNEKLF
TRBV20-1	TRBJ2-7	SAQGLAVSYEQY
TRBV6-5	TRBJ2-4	ASSCTTVDFQY
TRBV6-2/TRBV6-3	TRBJ2-5	ATIKPGRGRETQY
TRBV29-1	TRBJ2-3	SVEDLNVADTQY
TRBV7-9	TRBJ2-5	ASSSAPGGQETQY
TRBV28	TRBJ1-4	ASRTGPREKLF
TRBV3-1	TRBJ2-5	ASSLTKDILSQY
TRBV2	TRBJ2-6	ASSDIHSGANVLT
TRBV6-6	TRBJ2-5	ASSYLLGQETQY
TRBV9	TRBJ1-3	ASSFSPTSKGSSGNTIY
TRBV24-1	TRBJ2-1	ATSDPSYEQF
TRBV7-2	TRBJ2-7	ASSLNGPLRGGTYERY
TRBV27	TRBJ1-4	ASSSLLEVRSKLF
TRBV9	TRBJ2-3	ASSVSQTDTQY
TRBV7-9	TRBJ1-5	ASSDGVSNQPQH
TRBV24-1	TRBJ1-2	ATSTGTYGGLGYGYT
TRBV20-1	TRBJ2-3	SAVATLVTDTQY
TRBV9	TRBJ2-7	ASSYSPLDYEQY
TRBV27	TRBJ1-3	ASSPQTGGSSGNTIY
TRBV6-6	TRBJ1-6	ASSPGPDRDSPLH
TRBV3-1	TRBJ2-7	ASSQDLDYEQY
TRBV20-1	TRBJ1-3	SASRDRATFSGNTIY
TRBV6-6	TRBJ2-2	ASRPPVGTGELF
TRBV20-1	TRBJ2-1	SAGERKAGGPYNEQF
TRBV29-1	TRBJ1-1	SVDLGLLNTEAF
TRBV28	TRBJ1-4	ASSLFAGAEKLF
TRBV3-1	TRBJ2-3	ASSPRGSIADTQY
TRBV28	TRBJ2-7	ASRRTSLYEQY
TRBV2	TRBJ1-5	ASRGTGGEPQH
TRBV20-1	TRBJ2-1	SASTSIDEQF
TRBV2	TRBJ1-4	ASSFRQADEKLF
TRBV4-2	TRBJ1-2	ASSQPRVDPPNYGYT